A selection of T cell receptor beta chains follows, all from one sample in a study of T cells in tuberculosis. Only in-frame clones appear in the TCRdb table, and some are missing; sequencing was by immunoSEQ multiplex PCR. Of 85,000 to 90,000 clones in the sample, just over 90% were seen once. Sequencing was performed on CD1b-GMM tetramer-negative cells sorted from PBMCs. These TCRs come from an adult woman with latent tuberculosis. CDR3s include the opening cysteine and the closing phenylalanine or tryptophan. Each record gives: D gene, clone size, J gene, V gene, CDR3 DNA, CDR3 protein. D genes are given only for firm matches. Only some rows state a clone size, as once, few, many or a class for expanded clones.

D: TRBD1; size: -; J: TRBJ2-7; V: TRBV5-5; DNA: TGTGCCAGCAGCTTGGCCGGGACAGGGATCTACGAGCAGTACTTC; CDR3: CASSLAGTGIYEQYF
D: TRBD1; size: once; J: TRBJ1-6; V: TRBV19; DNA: TGTGCCAGTAGTATACAGGGGGCTAACAATTCACCCCTCCACTTT; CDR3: CASSIQGANNSPLHF
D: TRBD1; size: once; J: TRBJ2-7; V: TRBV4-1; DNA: TGCGCCAGCAGCCAGGGACAGCGATCTGGCGAGCAGTACTTC; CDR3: CASSQGQRSGEQYF
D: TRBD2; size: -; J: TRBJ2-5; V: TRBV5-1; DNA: TGCGCCAGCAGCTTGGCCAATAGGGCGGGGGGCCAAGAGACCCAGTACTTC; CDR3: CASSLANRAGGQETQYF
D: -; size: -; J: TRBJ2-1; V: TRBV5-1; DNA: TGCGCCAGCAGCTTGGAACTAGTTCCTAATGAGCAGTTCTTC; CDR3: CASSLELVPNEQFF
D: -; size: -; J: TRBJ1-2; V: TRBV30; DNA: TGTGCCTGGAGTAACCGGAGCGCTGGCTACACCTTC; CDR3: CAWSNRSAGYTF
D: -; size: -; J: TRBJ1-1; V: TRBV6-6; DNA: TGTGCCAGCAGTGGCGGAGTGAACACTGAAGCTTTCTTT; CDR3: CASSGGVNTEAFF
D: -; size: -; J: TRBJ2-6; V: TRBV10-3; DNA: TGTGCCATCAGTGAATCGGGTACTGGGGCCAACGTCCTGACTTTC; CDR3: CAISESGTGANVLTF
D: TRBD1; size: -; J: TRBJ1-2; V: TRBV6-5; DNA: TGTGCCAGCAGTTCAGGGGGCAACTATGGCTACACCTTC; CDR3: CASSSGGNYGYTF
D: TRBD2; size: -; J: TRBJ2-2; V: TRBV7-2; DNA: TGTGCCAGCAGCTTAAATGCCCAAGCGGGGGGTTCCACCGGGGAGCTGTTTTTT; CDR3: CASSLNAQAGGSTGELFF
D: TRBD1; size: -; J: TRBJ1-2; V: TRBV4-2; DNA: TGTGCCAGCAGCCAAGATGGGGGGACAGGGCGGGATGGCTACACCTTC; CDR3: CASSQDGGTGRDGYTF
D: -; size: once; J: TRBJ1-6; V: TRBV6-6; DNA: TGTGCCAGCGCCCTCTCAGGGGCTTCGCATAATTCACCCCTCCACTTT; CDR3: CASALSGASHNSPLHF
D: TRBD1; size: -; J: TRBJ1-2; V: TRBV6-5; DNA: TGTGCCAGCAGTTCAGGGGGGATTAACTATGGCTACACCTTC; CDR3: CASSSGGINYGYTF
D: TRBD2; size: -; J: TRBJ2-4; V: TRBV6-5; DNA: TGTGCCATCCCGGGAGGTTCAGCCAAAAACATTCAGTACTTC; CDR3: CAIPGGSAKNIQYF
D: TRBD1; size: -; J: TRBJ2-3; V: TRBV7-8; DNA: TGTGCCAGCATCGAGACAGGGCCTAGCACAGATACGCAGTATTTT; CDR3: CASIETGPSTDTQYF
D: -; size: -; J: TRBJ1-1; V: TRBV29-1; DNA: TGCAGCGTAGGGGTGACTGAAGCTTTCTTT; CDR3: CSVGVTEAFF
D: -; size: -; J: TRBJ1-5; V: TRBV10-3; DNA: TGTGCCATCAGCGAGGCGGGGGTAAGCAATCAGCCCCAGCATTTT; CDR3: CAISEAGVSNQPQHF
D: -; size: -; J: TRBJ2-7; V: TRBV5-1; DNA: TGCGCCAGCAGCTTGGAACCAGGGGCTACCTACGAGCAGTACTTC; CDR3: CASSLEPGATYEQYF
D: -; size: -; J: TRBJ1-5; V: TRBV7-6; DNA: TGTGCCAGCAGCTTAGGGGGAGGGGATCAGCCCCAGCATTTT; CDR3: CASSLGGGDQPQHF
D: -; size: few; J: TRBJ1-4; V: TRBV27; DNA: TGTGCCAGCAGCCGATTGAGGGCAACTAATGAAAAACTGTTTTTT; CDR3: CASSRLRATNEKLFF
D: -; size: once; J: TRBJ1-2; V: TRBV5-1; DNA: TGCGCCAGCAGCTTGGTAGCTAACTATGGCTACACCTTC; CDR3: CASSLVANYGYTF
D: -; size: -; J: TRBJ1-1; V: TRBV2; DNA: TGTGCGATTAGAGGCAGGGGAGGGTACACTGAAGCTTTCTTT; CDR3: CAIRGRGGYTEAFF
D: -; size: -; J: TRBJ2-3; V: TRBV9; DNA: TGTGCCAGCAGCGTTAACAGGGTAGGCACAGATACGCAGTATTTT; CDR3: CASSVNRVGTDTQYF
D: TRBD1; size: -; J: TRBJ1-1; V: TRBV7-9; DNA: TGTGCCAGCAGCTTCGAACCTTGGGGGGACAGAGACATGAACACTGAAGCTTTCTTT; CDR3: CASSFEPWGDRDMNTEAFF
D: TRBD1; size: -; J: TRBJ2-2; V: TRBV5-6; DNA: TGTGCCAGCAGCACCGCGGACAGGCCGAACACCGGGGAGCTGTTTTTT; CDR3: CASSTADRPNTGELFF
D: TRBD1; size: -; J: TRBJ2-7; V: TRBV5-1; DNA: TGCGCCAGCAGCAACGGACAGGGAGTCCACGAGCAGTACTTC; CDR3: CASSNGQGVHEQYF
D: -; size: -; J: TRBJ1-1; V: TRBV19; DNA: TGTGCCAGTAAACAGGGCACTATGGACACTGAAGCTTTCTTT; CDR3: CASKQGTMDTEAFF
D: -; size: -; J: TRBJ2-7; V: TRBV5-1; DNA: TGCGCCAGCAGAAGAGGAACAGGGCAAGCGACCTACGAGCAGTACTTC; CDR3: CASRRGTGQATYEQYF
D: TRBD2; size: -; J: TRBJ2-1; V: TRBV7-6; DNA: TGTGCCGGCAGCTACCCTAAGGGACTAGCGGCCGACAATGAGCAGTTCTTC; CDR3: CAGSYPKGLAADNEQFF
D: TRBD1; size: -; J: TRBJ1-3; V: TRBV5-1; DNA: TGCGCCAGCAGCTTGATGACAGGGATAGGCTCTGGAAACACCATATATTTT; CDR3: CASSLMTGIGSGNTIYF
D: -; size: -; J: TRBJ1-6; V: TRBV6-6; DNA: TGTGCCAGCCTTAGGGGGAGCGCCTATAATTCCCCCCTCCACTTT; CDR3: CASLRGSAYNSPLHF
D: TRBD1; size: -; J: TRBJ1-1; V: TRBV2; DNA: TGTGCCAAAGGACAGGCTATGAACACTGAAGCTTTCTTT; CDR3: CAKGQAMNTEAFF
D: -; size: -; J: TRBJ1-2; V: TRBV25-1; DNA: TGTGCCAGCAGCGGACAGTTTAACTATGGCTACACCTTC; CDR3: CASSGQFNYGYTF
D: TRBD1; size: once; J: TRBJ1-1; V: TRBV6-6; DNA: TGTGCCAGCAGGCAGGACGACAGGGGATGGAACACTGAAGCTTTCTTT; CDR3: CASRQDDRGWNTEAFF
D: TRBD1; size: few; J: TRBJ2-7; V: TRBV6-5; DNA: TGTGCCAGCAGCCAGGACAGGCGGACCTACGAGCAGTACTTC; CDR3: CASSQDRRTYEQYF
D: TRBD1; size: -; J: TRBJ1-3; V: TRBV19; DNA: TGTGCCAGTAGAACAGGGGCCGGAAACACCATATATTTT; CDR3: CASRTGAGNTIYF
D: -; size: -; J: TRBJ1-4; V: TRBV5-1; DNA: TGCGCCAGCAGCTTGGGATCGAGACAGGCAACTAATGAAAAACTGTTTTTT; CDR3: CASSLGSRQATNEKLFF
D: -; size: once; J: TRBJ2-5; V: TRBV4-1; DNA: TGCGCCAGCAGCCAAGAATGGGACTCTCCAGGTGGGACCCAGTACTTC; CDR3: CASSQEWDSPGGTQYF
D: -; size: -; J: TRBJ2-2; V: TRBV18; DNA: TGTGCCAGCTCACCTGCCGGGGAGAACACCGGGGAGCTGTTTTTT; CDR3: CASSPAGENTGELFF
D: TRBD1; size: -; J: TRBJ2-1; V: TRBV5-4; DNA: TGTGCCAGCAGCTACTGGTCGGGACAGGGCCACAATGAGCAGTTCTTC; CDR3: CASSYWSGQGHNEQFF
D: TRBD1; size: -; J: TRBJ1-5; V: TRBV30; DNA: TGTGCCTGGAGTTCCCGGGACAGGATTACCAATCAGCCCCAGCATTTT; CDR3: CAWSSRDRITNQPQHF
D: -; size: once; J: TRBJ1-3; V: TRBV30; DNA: TGTGCCTGGGGGTTGCCGGCGGGCTCTGGAAACACCATATATTTT; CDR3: CAWGLPAGSGNTIYF
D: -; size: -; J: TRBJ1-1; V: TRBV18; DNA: TGTGCCAGCTCTACCTCAGTGAACACTGAAGCTTTCTTT; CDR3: CASSTSVNTEAFF
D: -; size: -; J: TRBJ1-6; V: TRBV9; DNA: TGTGCCAGCAGCGTAGGCCAGGATAATTCACCCCTCCACTTT; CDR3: CASSVGQDNSPLHF
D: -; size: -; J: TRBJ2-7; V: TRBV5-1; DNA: TGCGCCAGCAGCCCCGGGACTGGGGCGTACGAGCAGTACTTC; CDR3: CASSPGTGAYEQYF
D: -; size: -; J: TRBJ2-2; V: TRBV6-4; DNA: TGTGCCAGCAGTGACTCTGGACCCGGGCGGGGCACCGGGGAGCTGTTTTTT; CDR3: CASSDSGPGRGTGELFF
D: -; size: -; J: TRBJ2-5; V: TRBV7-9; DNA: TGTGCCAGCAGCGAGGCGATGTACCAAGAGACCCAGTACTTC; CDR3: CASSEAMYQETQYF
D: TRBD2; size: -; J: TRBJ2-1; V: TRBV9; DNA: TGTGCCAGCAGCCCCTCCGGGACTAGCCGCTCCTACAATGAGCAGTTCTTC; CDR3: CASSPSGTSRSYNEQFF
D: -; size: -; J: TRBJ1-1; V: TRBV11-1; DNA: TGTGCCAGCAGCCCACCCCGTACAGTCAGGAACACTGAAGCTTTCTTT; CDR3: CASSPPRTVRNTEAFF
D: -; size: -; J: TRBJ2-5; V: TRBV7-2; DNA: TGTGCCAGCAGCTTAGCCAGCCAAGAGACCCAGTACTTC; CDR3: CASSLASQETQYF
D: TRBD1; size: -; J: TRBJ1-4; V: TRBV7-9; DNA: TGTGCCAGCAGCTTATTCACAGGGGGTAATGAAAAACTGTTTTTT; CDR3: CASSLFTGGNEKLFF